The next 23 T cell receptor beta chains were all read from a single sample in a study of CD8 T cells in Susac syndrome. An amount of RNA that ranged from roughly 0.5 to 1 ug was reverse transcribed with random hexamers. MiXCR, run by TCRdb on the immunoSEQ multiplex PCR reads, gives a single entry per CDR3 protein. The data show 200,000 to 300,000 distinct CDR3 sequences, just under 95% seen once. Sequencing was carried out using CD4+ T cells from PBMCs. The source of these receptors is a human donor with multiple sclerosis.

This clonotype was seen only a few times. The rearrangement joins TRBV5-1 to TRBJ2-1; 8 bases match TRBD2. V shed 2 bases, J shed 15 bases, and the junction held 10 bases outside the gene matches. The CDR3 extends over 13 amino acids. CDR1 and CDR2 (germline): SGHRS, YFSETQ. CDR3 sequence reads: CASSLSGSEPPFF. The CDR3 nucleotides read TGCGCCAGCAGCTTAAGCGGGAGTGAGCCTCCGTTCTTC.

The chain recombines TRBV2 with TRBJ2-5; 12 bases agree with TRBD1. Looked up from germline, CDR1 is SNHLY and CDR2 is FYNNEI. The CDR3 contains 19 residues. Germline trimming cut 5 bases from V and 9 bases from J; bases unmatched to any gene: 22. CDR3 region: CASSFPGTGGAGDYKAQYF. The CDR3 nucleotides are TGTGCCAGCAGTTTTCCCGGGACAGGGGGCGCCGGCGACTATAAGGCCCAGTACTTC.

V usage is TRBV19 and J usage is TRBJ2-1; 7 bases are a match to TRBD1. Per the germline V gene, CDR1 is LNHDA and CDR2 is SQIVND (reference sequence). The length of the CDR3 is 15 residues. The V gene end was trimmed by 6 bases and the J gene end by 0 bases; junction bases not matched to a gene: 5. The DNA for the CDR3 is TGTGCCAGTAGGAGGGGGCAGAGCTCCTACAATGAGCAGTTCTTC. Residues: CASRRGQSSYNEQFF.

V and J are TRBV3-1 and TRBJ2-2; TRBD1 aligns across 7 bases. J gave up 0 bases and V 10 bases, and 11 bases lay outside the gene matches. Germline-derived CDR1 and CDR2 are LGHDT and YNNKEL (reference sequence). The CDR3 has 16 amino acids. The CDR3 DNA is TGTGCCACCGAGAACAGAGACAGGGCGAACACCGGGGAGCTGTTTTTT. Translating it yields CATENRDRANTGELFF.

V gene TRBV5-1 combines with J gene TRBJ2-6; no firm D call. Germline lookup yields CDR1 SGHRS and CDR2 YFSETQ. V was trimmed by 6 bases and J by 0 bases, leaving 7 bases between them. CDR3 length: 14 residues. The CDR3 bases are TGCGCCAGCACAGTGACCTCTGGGGCCAACGTCCTGACTTTC. Its protein product is CASTVTSGANVLTF.

J is TRBJ1-2 and V is TRBV5-4, with 12 bases lining up with TRBD1. J lost 4 bases, V lost 4 bases, and 14 bases had no gene match. Germline lookup yields CDR1 SGHNT and CDR2 YYREEE (reference sequence). CDR3 length: 18 amino acids. CDR3 DNA: TGTGCCAGCAGCCAGACTGCGGGACAGGGGGCGCATGGCTATGGCTACACCTTC. Translating gives CASSQTAGQGAHGYGYTF.

J is TRBJ2-2 and V is TRBV11-3; TRBD1 matches at 8 bases. With 8 bases clipped from V and 4 bases from J, the junction kept 6 bases outside the gene matches. Germline CDR1 reads SGHNT; CDR2 reads YENEEA. The CDR3 runs to 14 residues. The CDR3 spells CASETGEGTGELFF. CDR3 bases: TGTGCCAGCGAGACAGGGGAAGGCACCGGGGAGCTGTTTTTT.

V usage is TRBV27 and J usage is TRBJ2-7; D gene unclear. V lost 9 bases and J 1 base, leaving 1 base between the germline ends. Germline V gene lookup returns CDR1 MNHEY and CDR2 SMNVEV (reference sequence). This CDR3 is built from 9 residues. CDR3: CARSYEQYV. The CDR3 DNA sequence: TGTGCCAGGTCCTACGAGCAGTACGTC.

V usage is TRBV7-9 and J usage is TRBJ1-1; no firm D call. Germline lookup yields CDR1 SEHNR and CDR2 FQNEAQ (reference sequence). The CDR3 totals 15 residues. Between the trimmed V and J ends, which lost 4 bases and 8 bases, there was a span of 20 bases. The CDR3 bases are TGTGCCAGCAGCTCAGAGGCCCCAAGGATTTCCGAAGCTTTCTTT. It codes for CASSSEAPRISEAFF.

V is TRBV19 and J is TRBJ1-1; 9 bases are shared with TRBD1. Germline values: CDR1 LNHDA, CDR2 SQIVND (reference sequence). The V segment lost 6 bases and the J segment 0 bases; nucleotides outside the gene matches: 5. The CDR3 consists of 15 residues. The CDR3 bases are TGTGCCAGTAGCGGGACAGGGCTCATGAACACTGAAGCTTTCTTT. Protein product: CASSGTGLMNTEAFF.

The chain recombines TRBV12-3 or TRBV12-4 with TRBJ2-7; D is ambiguous. Trimming cost V 5 bases and J 3 bases, with 11 bases left between them. CDR3 length: 13 residues. Here the CDR3 reads CASSLEEIYEQYF. In DNA form, the CDR3 reads TGTGCCAGCAGTCTTGAGGAGATCTACGAGCAGTACTTC.

The gene calls are TRBV20-1 and TRBJ2-1; D might be TRBD1 (5 bases). Germline values: CDR1 DFQATT, CDR2 SNEGSKA (reference sequence). CDR3 length equals 13 residues. The V end was cut by 2 bases, the J end by 4 bases, with 9 bases between. CDR3 nucleotides: TGCAGTGCTAGATCAGGGCGGTACAATGAGCAGTTCTTC. Protein sequence: CSARSGRYNEQFF.

V usage is TRBV3-1 and J usage is TRBJ2-2; no reliable D call. The V gene's germline CDR1 is LGHDT and CDR2 YNNKEL (reference sequence). Deletions cut 1 base from V and 1 base from J, with 4 bases between. The CDR3 is 14 amino acids. The CDR3 here is CASSQVENTGELFF. The CDR3, as DNA: TGTGCCAGCAGCCAAGTCGAGAACACCGGGGAGCTGTTTTTT.

The chain combines TRBV25-1 with TRBJ1-5; 12 nucleotides align to TRBD1. The CDR3 spans 19 residues. Per germline, CDR1 MGHDK and CDR2 SYGVNS. V gave up 2 bases and J gave up 6 bases; unmatched junction bases: 14. The CDR3 protein is CASSEGVPGQGALSQPQHF. DNA of the CDR3: TGTGCCAGCAGTGAAGGGGTACCGGGACAGGGGGCTTTGAGTCAGCCCCAGCATTTT.

The chain joins TRBV30 to TRBJ2-3; no reliable D call. There are 14 residues in the CDR3. Trimming took 3 bases from V and 3 from J, leaving 13 bases between them. CDR1 is GTSNPN, CDR2 SVGIG, per germline (reference sequence). CDR3 protein: CAWRRAGVTDTQYF. The CDR3 nucleotides are TGTGCCTGGAGAAGAGCAGGAGTTACAGATACGCAGTATTTT.

This clonotype was counted once. The gene calls are TRBV6-5 and TRBJ2-2, with a tentative D call TRBD1 (6 bases). Per germline, CDR1 MNHEY and CDR2 SVGAGI. The V end was cut by 2 bases, the J end by 0 bases, with 19 bases between. This CDR3 comprises 19 residues. CDR3: CASSYRLTGGNANTGELFF. The CDR3 region has the DNA TGTGCCAGCAGTTACCGCTTGACAGGAGGAAACGCGAACACCGGGGAGCTGTTTTTT.

This sequence joins TRBV15 and TRBJ2-7; 8 bases map to TRBD2. CDR3 length: 16 residues. Germline CDR1 is LNHNV and CDR2 is YYDKDF (reference sequence). The V gene end was trimmed by 0 bases and the J gene end by 6 bases; junction bases not matched to a gene: 10. The CDR3 is CATSRDSGSGGFEQYF. The CDR3 nucleotides are TGTGCCACCAGCAGAGATAGTGGGAGCGGGGGATTCGAGCAGTACTTC.

This clonotype was found once. The V gene is TRBV6-5, the J gene TRBJ2-7; a weak D match, TRBD1 (6 bases). The CDR3 length is 11 residues. Germline assignment: CDR1 MNHEY and CDR2 SVGAGI. V was trimmed by 7 bases and J by 5 bases, leaving 9 bases between them. The DNA for the CDR3 is TGTGCCAGCAAAAGGGGGAACGAGCAGTACTTC. It translates to CASKRGNEQYF.

The chain links TRBV10-3 to TRBJ1-3, with TRBD1 matching 7 bases. CDR3 length: 14 residues. CDR1 ENHRY and CDR2 SYGVKD come from the germline V gene. J was trimmed by 0 bases and V by 10 bases; bases with no gene match: 6. The CDR3 DNA is TGTGCCACCGGGGACAGCCGCTCTGGAAACACCATATATTTT. The encoded protein is CATGDSRSGNTIYF.

This clonotype has more than one count but fewer than ten. V gene TRBV10-3 combines with J gene TRBJ1-2; perhaps TRBD1 as D (5 bases). This CDR3 has 14 residues. CDR1 ENHRY and CDR2 SYGVKD come from the germline V gene. V shed 11 bases and J shed 1 base, with 17 bases lying between them. Here the CDR3 DNA reads TGTGCCGCCGTACCGGGACCCAGTAACTATGGCTACACCTTC. As protein: CAAVPGPSNYGYTF.

DNA of the CDR3: TGTGCCAGCAGCCAACCAGACAGGCTGCAGTACTTC. It specifies CASSQPDRLQYF. The genes are TRBV14 and TRBJ2-7, with D perhaps matching TRBD1 (6 bases). The CDR3 is made up of 12 amino acids. Germline V gene lookup returns CDR1 SGHDN and CDR2 FVKESK. V lost 2 bases and J 9 bases, leaving 11 bases between the germline ends.

The CDR3 DNA reads TGTGCCAGCAGCGCCCTAGCGGGAGGGACCCAGTACTTC. It encodes CASSALAGGTQYF. V usage is TRBV12-3 or TRBV12-4 and J usage is TRBJ2-5; 11 bases map to TRBD2. CDR3 length: 13 amino acids. Germline trimming cut 6 bases from V and 7 bases from J; bases unmatched to any gene: 4.

This rearrangement joins TRBV28 to TRBJ1-1; D possibly corresponds to TRBD1 (5 bases). V lost 4 bases and J 11 bases, leaving 14 bases between the germline ends. CDR3 length: 12 amino acids. Germline V gives CDR1 MDHEN, CDR2 SYDVKM. CDR3 DNA: TGTGCCAGCAGTTCCCCCCCCGGGGGGGCTTTCTTT. Protein product: CASSSPPGGAFF.